Below, 29 T cell receptor beta chains from the same sample are listed, as sequenced in a study of OX40 agonist ivuxolimab in advanced cancers. The repertoire was sequenced with immunoSEQ multiplex PCR; TCRdb's copy has only in-frame clones and lacks some. The table includes roughly 70,000 clones, approximately 89% detected once. The starting material was CD4+ or CD8+ T cells sorted from blood, obtained in a trial of the OX40 agonist ivuxolimab. Receptors originate from an adult with an advanced solid tumor such as melanoma, head and neck, liver or kidney cancer.

V is TRBV5-4 and J is TRBJ1-6, with D maybe TRBD1 (5 bases). The CDR3 spans 16 residues. Trimming shortened V by 2 bases and J by 10 bases, and 19 bases separated the two germline ends. In germline, CDR1 is SGHNT, CDR2 YYREEE (reference sequence). The CDR3, as DNA: TGTGCCAGCAGCTTAGACGGGCTAGGGGCAGAGTCACCCCTCCACTTT. Encoded protein: CASSLDGLGAESPLHF.

The chain couples TRBV14 to TRBJ1-1; D gene ambiguous. The ends were cut back, 4 bases at V and 10 bases at J, with 16 bases in the middle. The CDR3 consists of 13 residues. Per germline, CDR1 SGHDN and CDR2 FVKESK. The CDR3 protein is CASSPPSGRRAFF. CDR3 DNA sequence: TGTGCCAGCAGCCCCCCATCTGGGCGGAGAGCTTTCTTT.

The V call is TRBV28, the J call TRBJ1-2, with 9 bases identical to TRBD1. Looked up from germline, CDR1 is MDHEN and CDR2 is SYDVKM. V dropped 6 bases and J dropped 3; count of bases not matched to a gene: 2. The CDR3 consists of 13 residues. The CDR3 protein is CASRRQGDYGYTF. CDR3 bases: TGTGCCAGCAGAAGACAGGGGGACTATGGCTACACCTTC.

The chain uses TRBV18 and TRBJ1-2; 12 bases are shared with TRBD1. Germline-derived CDR1 and CDR2 are KGHSH and LQKENI. The CDR3 loop spans 16 amino acids. After removal of 3 bases from V and 8 bases from J, the junction contained 10 bases not matched to a gene. CDR3 coding DNA: TGTGCCAGCTCACCGCCTCCGGGACAGGGGGCGGAGGGCTACACCTTC. Translation gives CASSPPPGQGAEGYTF.

The V gene is TRBV7-2, the J gene TRBJ1-3; possible D gene TRBD1, 6 bases. The CDR3 consists of 16 residues. The V end lost 5 bases, the J end lost 3 bases, and 17 bases lay between the germline ends. CDR1 is SGHTA and CDR2 is FQGNSA in the germline V gene. The DNA for the CDR3 is TGTGCCAGCAGCGGCATCCAGGGGAAGGGTGGAAACACCATATATTTT. It is translated as CASSGIQGKGGNTIYF.

The chain has TRBV19 and TRBJ1-2; D remains unclear. Trimming stripped 3 bases from V and 8 bases from J, with 10 bases between. Germline V gives CDR1 LNHDA, CDR2 SQIVND (reference sequence). CDR3 length: 12 residues. CDR3 region: CASSILGGGYTF. DNA of the CDR3: TGTGCCAGTAGTATCCTGGGAGGGGGCTACACCTTC. The whole variable domain, remainder taken from reference TRBV19 and TRBJ1-2, is DGGITQSPKYLFRKEGQNVTLSCEQNLNHDAMYWYRQDPGQGLRLIYYSQIVNDFQKGDIAEGYSVSREKKESFPLTVTSAQKNPTAFYLCASSILGGGYTFGSGTRLTVV.

V gene TRBV2 combines with J gene TRBJ1-5, with 7 bases that match TRBD1. V trimming: 8 bases; J trimming: 3 bases; junction bases outside the gene matches: 7. This CDR3 is 14 amino acids long. Per germline, CDR1 SNHLY and CDR2 FYNNEI. The CDR3 sequence is CASGQDSYNQPQHF. In DNA form, the CDR3 reads TGTGCCAGCGGACAGGACAGCTACAATCAGCCCCAGCATTTT.

The rearrangement joins TRBV11-1 to TRBJ2-3; 11 nucleotides line up with TRBD2. This CDR3 is built from 16 residues. V was pared by 5 bases and J by 6 bases, with 10 bases of the junction left unmatched. Per the germline V gene, CDR1 is SGHAT and CDR2 is FQDESV (reference sequence). The CDR3 DNA sequence: TGTGCCAGCAGCCATAGGGCTAGCGGGGGGCGGGATACGCAGTATTTT. Translated: CASSHRASGGRDTQYF.

V gene TRBV4-1 combines with J gene TRBJ2-5; D assignment may be TRBD1 or TRBD2 (5 bases each). The length of the CDR3 is 20 residues. Trimming cost V 0 bases and J 3 bases, with 26 bases left between them. Germline loops: CDR1 MGHRA, CDR2 YSYEKL. The CDR3, as DNA: TGCGCCAGCAGCCAAGAGTGGGGGACCCCTCAGACCTCTTTTAAAGAGACCCAGTACTTC. Translated, it gives CASSQEWGTPQTSFKETQYF.

This clone was picked up a small number of times. The chain has TRBV7-2 and TRBJ2-1; no definite D call. V was shortened by 1 base and J by 8 bases, with 6 bases between the two germline ends. Per the germline V gene, CDR1 is SGHTA and CDR2 is FQGNSA. CDR3 size: 12 residues. CDR3 coding DNA: TGTGCCAGCAGCTTAGTTCCCGATGAGCAGTTCTTC. It codes for CASSLVPDEQFF.

CDR3 DNA: TGTGCCAGCAGCCAAGACGGGATCTATGGCTACACCTTC. Amino acid sequence: CASSQDGIYGYTF. The rearrangement links TRBV14 to TRBJ1-2; D remains unclear. The CDR3 is 13 residues long. Germline CDR1 is SGHDN and CDR2 is FVKESK. V lost 0 bases, J lost 4 bases, and 6 bases lay in between.

The rearrangement uses TRBV7-8 and TRBJ1-3; D not resolved. CDR3 length: 15 residues. Trimming removed 1 base at V and 3 bases at J, with 10 bases between. Germline V gene lookup returns CDR1 SGHVS and CDR2 FQNEAQ. The CDR3 bases are TGTGCCAGCAGCTTAGGGTGGGTTCGTGGAAACACCATATATTTT. Translating gives CASSLGWVRGNTIYF.

In the case of this clone: A junction end diverges from the germline sequence, so it may reflect a read error. The J gene is TRBJ1-1, the V gene TRBV19; unclear D gene. The length of the CDR3 is 14 residues. The germline gives CDR1 LNHDA, CDR2 SQIVND (reference sequence). The CDR3 sequence is CASRGDRVNTETFF. Written as DNA, the CDR3 is TGTGCCAGCCGTGGCGACCGAGTGAACACTGAAACTTTCTTT.

The J gene is TRBJ2-2, the V gene TRBV5-1; 7 nucleotides agree with TRBD1. Per the germline V gene, CDR1 is SGHRS and CDR2 is YFSETQ. CDR3 length: 16 amino acids. V was clipped by 0 bases and J by 3 bases; unmatched bases: 5. CDR3 sequence reads: CASSLAAGGYTGELFF. CDR3 DNA: TGCGCCAGCAGCTTGGCCGCAGGGGGATACACCGGGGAGCTGTTTTTT. Full variable domain (missing parts from reference TRBV5-1 and TRBJ2-2): KAGVTQTPRYLIKTRGQQVTLSCSPISGHRSVSWYQQTPGQGLQFLFEYFSETQRNKGNFPGRFSGRQFSNSRSEMNVSTLELGDSALYLCASSLAAGGYTGELFFGEGSRLTVL.

The chain links TRBV4-2 to TRBJ2-3; maybe TRBD1 (5 bases). V was shortened by 1 base and J by 2 bases, with 16 bases between the two germline ends. This CDR3 region has 17 residues. Germline V lookup: CDR1 LGHNA, CDR2 YNFKEQ. The CDR3 sequence is CASSQGKGPLVTDTQYF. The CDR3 bases are TGTGCCAGCAGCCAAGGGAAGGGGCCCCTAGTCACAGATACGCAGTATTTT.

The chain employs TRBV19 and TRBJ1-5, with a possible D match to TRBD1 (6 bases). Per the germline V gene, CDR1 is LNHDA and CDR2 is SQIVND (reference sequence). The V end was cut by 5 bases, the J end by 4 bases, with 15 bases between. The CDR3 covers 15 residues. The CDR3 DNA sequence: TGTGCCAGTAGTCCAAGGACAGTTGTAAATCAGCCCCAGCATTTT. It codes for CASSPRTVVNQPQHF. The full variable domain, its missing parts supplied by reference TRBV19 and TRBJ1-5, is DGGITQSPKYLFRKEGQNVTLSCEQNLNHDAMYWYRQDPGQGLRLIYYSQIVNDFQKGDIAEGYSVSREKKESFPLTVTSAQKNPTAFYLCASSPRTVVNQPQHFGDGTRLSIL.

The chain carries TRBV19 and TRBJ2-4; 9 nucleotides agree with TRBD1. The V gene's germline CDR1 is LNHDA and CDR2 SQIVND (reference sequence). The V gene end was trimmed by 5 bases and the J gene end by 7 bases; junction bases not matched to a gene: 9. The CDR3 loop spans 15 amino acids. This chain's CDR3 is CASSPPGQGGNIQYF. CDR3 bases: TGTGCCAGTAGTCCGCCGGGACAGGGTGGCAACATTCAGTACTTC.

The chain links TRBV6-6 to TRBJ2-1, with D possibly matching TRBD1 (5 bases). From germline, CDR1 is MNHNY and CDR2 SVGAGI (reference sequence). The CDR3 is made up of 13 amino acids. Trimming took off 2 bases at V and 8 bases at J, with 10 bases between the two ends. The CDR3 reads CASSYPTVDEQFF. The CDR3 bases are TGTGCCAGCAGTTACCCGACAGTGGATGAGCAGTTCTTC.

The chain employs TRBV5-6 and TRBJ1-1, with D possibly matching TRBD1 (5 bases). V was cut by 7 bases and J by 1 base, with 11 bases left in between. Germline-derived CDR1 and CDR2 are SGHDT and YYEEEE. This CDR3 spans 13 amino acids. The CDR3 is CASGPQGNTEAFF. The CDR3 DNA reads as TGTGCCAGCGGCCCTCAGGGGAACACTGAAGCTTTCTTT.

The V gene is TRBV29-1, the J gene TRBJ2-7; D is unclear. Germline V CDR1 and CDR2: SQVTM, ANQGSEA. V lost 8 bases and J lost 7, with 18 bases in between. The CDR3 totals 12 residues. This CDR3 is CSSRTVAGEQYF. The CDR3 region has the DNA TGCAGCTCGCGGACGGTCGCCGGTGAGCAGTACTTC.

The chain carries TRBV7-9 and TRBJ1-2, with TRBD1 identical over 9 bases. This CDR3 comprises 15 residues. Looked up from germline, CDR1 is SEHNR and CDR2 is FQNEAQ (reference sequence). J lost 7 bases, V lost 4 bases, and 10 bases had no gene match. As DNA, the CDR3 is TGTGCCAGCAGCTCCGACAGGGGGTCCCCTAGTGGCTACACCTTC. As protein: CASSSDRGSPSGYTF.

The CDR3 DNA follows: TGTGCCATCAGTGGGGATTTGAGATACAATGAGCAGTTCTTC. It translates to CAISGDLRYNEQFF. The chain combines TRBV10-3 with TRBJ2-1; D not certain. Germline V gene lookup returns CDR1 ENHRY and CDR2 SYGVKD. The CDR3 has 14 amino acids. V gave up 4 bases and J gave up 4 bases, with 11 bases separating them.

The rearrangement joins TRBV9 to TRBJ2-5, with a weak D call TRBD2 (6 bases). Trimming took 0 bases from V and 5 from J, leaving 11 bases between them. Germline V lookup: CDR1 SGDLS, CDR2 YYNGEE. CDR3 size: 14 residues. CDR3 DNA sequence: TGTGCCAGCAGCGTAGAGGGTGGAGGGGAGACCCAGTACTTC. This encodes CASSVEGGGETQYF.

This clone was counted only a few times. The rearrangement joins TRBV7-2 to TRBJ1-2; no clear D. The CDR3 length is 11 residues. V lost 3 bases to trimming and J lost 8 bases, with 7 bases between them. Germline-derived CDR1 and CDR2 are SGHTA and FQGNSA. The CDR3 spells CASSFFGGYTF. The CDR3 nucleotides read TGTGCCAGCAGCTTTTTCGGGGGCTACACCTTC.

The chain links TRBV5-4 to TRBJ1-4; TRBD1 is a possible D gene (5 bases). The CDR3 length is 15 residues. Looked up from germline, CDR1 is SGHNT and CDR2 is YYREEE (reference sequence). Deletions cut 4 bases from V and 2 bases from J, with 12 bases between. The CDR3 protein is CASSPTGGTNEKLFF. The CDR3 bases are TGTGCCAGCAGCCCCACGGGGGGGACTAATGAAAAACTGTTTTTT. The whole variable domain, remainder taken from reference TRBV5-4 and TRBJ1-4, is ETGVTQSPTHLIKTRGQQVTLRCSSQSGHNTVSWYQQALGQGPQFIFQYYREEENGRGNFPPRFSGLQFPNYSSELNVNALELDDSALYLCASSPTGGTNEKLFFGSGTQLSVL.

The rearrangement joins TRBV19 to TRBJ2-3; 11 bases line up with TRBD2. CDR1 is LNHDA, CDR2 SQIVND, per germline (reference sequence). V lost 3 bases to trimming and J lost 0 bases; unmatched junction nucleotides: 8. CDR3 size: 18 residues. CDR3 coding DNA: TGTGCCAGTAGTATCAGGACTAGCGGGCGCACTAGCACAGATACGCAGTATTTT. It is translated as CASSIRTSGRTSTDTQYF.

The chain carries TRBV5-1 and TRBJ1-1; D is undetermined. The germline V gene has CDR1 SGHRS and CDR2 YFSETQ. The V end was cut by 0 bases, the J end by 3 bases, with 12 bases between. The CDR3 is 15 residues long. CDR3 loop: CASSLAVVADTEAFF. The CDR3 nucleotides are TGCGCCAGCAGCTTGGCCGTCGTGGCAGACACTGAAGCTTTCTTT.

The chain is built from TRBV18 and TRBJ2-3; TRBD2 aligns across 7 bases. After removal of 1 base from V and 1 base from J, the junction contained 5 bases not matched to a gene. Looked up from germline, CDR1 is KGHSH and CDR2 is LQKENI. There are 16 residues in the CDR3. CDR3 protein: CASSPRLALGTDTQYF. DNA of the CDR3: TGTGCCAGCTCACCACGACTAGCCCTTGGCACAGATACGCAGTATTTT.

The chain uses TRBV5-1 and TRBJ1-3; weak D call: TRBD1 (5 bases). The CDR3 consists of 15 residues. Germline assignment: CDR1 SGHRS and CDR2 YFSETQ. The germline V and J ends were trimmed by 3 bases and 0 bases, with 10 bases remaining between them. The CDR3 reads CASSSTASSGNTIYF. The DNA for the CDR3 is TGCGCCAGCAGCTCGACAGCGAGCTCTGGAAACACCATATATTTT. The variable domain in full, completed from reference TRBV5-1 and TRBJ1-3, reads KAGVTQTPRYLIKTRGQQVTLSCSPISGHRSVSWYQQTPGQGLQFLFEYFSETQRNKGNFPGRFSGRQFSNSRSEMNVSTLELGDSALYLCASSSTASSGNTIYFGEGSWLTVV.